Listed below are T cell receptor beta chains from one sample, sequenced in a study of CD8 T cells in Susac syndrome. TCRdb redid the calling of the immunoSEQ multiplex PCR reads with MiXCR, one entry per CDR3 protein. The sample has hundreds of thousands of distinct CDR3 sequences; 70% to 90% are singletons. Sequenced sample: CD8+ T cells from PBMCs. The receptors shown here come from a human donor with multiple sclerosis. Each CDR3 is given with its conserved first and last residue. The order of the fields is V gene, J gene, CDR3 protein.

>TRBV9|TRBJ2-5
CASSPPGGWETQYF
>TRBV3-1|TRBJ2-7
CASSPFTGIYEQYF
>TRBV12-3/TRBV12-4|TRBJ1-2
CASTPRVEGAHGYTF
>TRBV25-1|TRBJ1-4
CASSARGATNEKLFF
>TRBV19|TRBJ2-7
CASSMGAGAGIHEQYF
>TRBV7-9|TRBJ2-3
CANSGYTDTQYF
>TRBV3-1|TRBJ1-4
CASSQGLGQGGGKLFF
>TRBV4-1|TRBJ2-1
CASSQWGTTEKYNEQFF
>TRBV15|TRBJ1-4
CATSREFTGTTNEKLFF
>TRBV6-5|TRBJ1-1
CASSYTGLRTEAFF
>TRBV9|TRBJ2-1
CASSVVGLDYNEQFF
>TRBV27|TRBJ1-1
CATRIGVLAFF
>TRBV27|TRBJ2-3
CASSLRTSTDTQYF
>TRBV28|TRBJ1-4
CASSQYPSQGEKLFF
>TRBV5-1|TRBJ1-1
CASSLVSLGAELMNTEAFF